The present T cell receptor beta chain was sequenced within a study of regulatory T cells in long-lasting Graves disease. Study-wide findings and caveats: Persistent disease preferred TRBV28, TRBJ1-2 and TRBJ2-5.

This clonotype came up many times. No antigen is known for it. iRepertoire HTBI primers and Arm-PCR of CDR3 regions built TCR beta libraries. TCRdb re-analysed the multiplex PCR reads in MiXCR, keeping a single row per CDR3 protein. The sample lists roughly 400,000 distinct CDR3 sequences; around 20% were seen once. CDR1 MNHEY and CDR2 SVGEGT come from the germline V gene. The ends were cut back, 5 bases at V and 1 base at J, with 11 bases in the middle. The CDR3 runs 14 residues. Time point specified: persistent/refractory GD, antithyroid drugs over 5 years with positive TRAb. PBMC RNA was the source of the TCR library.

This material consisted of peripheral blood mononuclear cells (PBMCs), taken when the disease was refractory, from a patient treated with antithyroid drugs. The J gene is TRBJ2-5, the V gene TRBV6-2 or TRBV6-3, with TRBD1 as a possible D gene (5 bases). This clonotype originated in a female donor with Graves disease. CDR3 DNA: TGTGCCAGCAGTGGAAGACAGACCCAAGAGACCCAGTACTTC. Protein product: CASSGRQTQETQYF.